This note documents a single T cell receptor beta chain sequence. Sequencing used immunoSEQ multiplex PCR; TCRdb keeps in-frame clones, though not all of them. The data hold about 82,000 clones, with 81% observed a single time. This CDR3 region has 17 residues. Trimming cost V 4 bases and J 4 bases; bases outside gene matches: 7. CDR1 is ENHRY, CDR2 SYGVKD, per germline. These data originate in a study of blood T cell repertoires in COVID-19. On the study more broadly: T cells, B-cell-depleted T cells, or PBMCs provided the cDNA or gDNA that served as material.

The chain joins TRBV10-3 to TRBJ2-2; 12 positions match TRBD2. The TCR comes from a man aged 80 or over with acute or convalescent COVID-19. The sequenced sample was peripheral blood. The CDR3 coding sequence is TGTGCCATCAGTGGACTAGCGGGAGAATCGGCCACCGGGGAGCTGTTTTTT. Protein: CAISGLAGESATGELFF.